A selection of T cell receptor beta chains follows, all from one sample in a study of graft-versus-host responses after intestinal transplantation. Clones were sequenced by immunoSEQ multiplex PCR, and TCRdb holds only the in-frame ones, with some missing. The table has about 1,800 clones, around nine tenths seen once. Sequenced here: ileum tissue, sampled more than 350 days after intestinal transplantation. These receptors were obtained from a human patient who received an intestinal transplant, so some T cells may come from the graft donor. CDR3s include the opening cysteine and the closing phenylalanine or tryptophan. The D gene is left open where the match is weak. Clone size is given for some rows only: seen once, a few or many times, or a class if the clone is expanded.

>NA|TRBJ1-1|TRBV4-2|NA
CASSQGGETTEAFF
TGTGCCAGCAGCCAAGGGGGGGAGACCACTGAAGCTTTCTTT
>NA|TRBJ2-5|TRBV11-1|NA
CASSSHSRSEETQYF
TGTGCCAGCAGCTCCCATAGCAGGTCGGAAGAGACCCAGTACTTC
>few|TRBJ2-3|TRBV7-3|TRBD1
CASSTRTGGTDTQYF
TGTGCCAGCAGCACCCGGACAGGGGGGACAGATACGCAGTATTTT
>NA|TRBJ1-2|TRBV6-9|TRBD1
CASSPGGTGLGYTF
TGTGCCAGCAGTCCCGGAGGGACAGGGCTCGGCTACACCTTC
>few|TRBJ1-3|TRBV7-6|NA
CASSLSGAGAGNTIYF
TGTGCCAGCAGCCTTAGTGGGGCAGGGGCTGGAAACACCATATATTTT
>NA|TRBJ2-2|TRBV4-1|TRBD2
CASSQDGRGRMHGELFF
TGCGCCAGCAGCCAAGACGGGCGGGGGAGAATGCACGGGGAGCTGTTTTTT
>once|TRBJ2-5|TRBV5-4|TRBD2
CASSPRGGAGQETQYF
TGTGCCAGCAGCCCCCGCGGGGGGGCCGGTCAAGAGACCCAGTACTTC
>few|TRBJ2-1|TRBV27|NA
CASGEFLPYNEQFF
TGTGCCAGCGGGGAGTTTTTGCCGTACAATGAGCAGTTCTTC
>NA|TRBJ1-1|TRBV6-5|TRBD1
CASSLRGRETEAFF
TGTGCCAGCAGTCTGAGGGGGCGCGAGACTGAAGCTTTCTTT
>NA|TRBJ2-3|TRBV19|NA
CAPNCGGAISTDTQYF
TGTGCCCCAAACTGTGGTGGGGCCATAAGCACAGATACGCAGTATTTT
>NA|TRBJ1-5|TRBV27|TRBD1
CASAGRGLSNQPQHF
TGTGCCAGCGCGGGGAGGGGGCTGAGCAATCAGCCCCAGCATTTT
>NA|TRBJ2-1|TRBV7-2|TRBD2
CASSLDPSGGNEQFF
TGTGCCAGCAGCTTAGATCCTAGCGGGGGAAATGAGCAGTTCTTC
>NA|TRBJ2-3|TRBV6-1|NA
CASSELGDTQYF
TGTGCCAGCAGTGAACTCGGGGATACGCAGTATTTT
>NA|TRBJ2-1|TRBV13|TRBD2
CASSSPGGGEQFF
TGTGCCAGCAGCTCCCCGGGGGGGGGTGAGCAGTTCTTC
>NA|TRBJ1-1|TRBV6-1|NA
CASSDGGNTEAFF
TGTGCCAGCAGTGATGGCGGGAACACTGAAGCTTTCTTT
>NA|TRBJ2-3|TRBV11-2|NA
CASSLDQDTQYF
TGTGCCAGCAGCTTAGACCAAGATACGCAGTATTTT
>NA|TRBJ2-2|TRBV6-5|TRBD2
CASSWTSGTGELFF
TGTGCCAGCAGTTGGACTAGCGGGACCGGGGAGCTGTTTTTT
>NA|TRBJ2-1|TRBV6-1|TRBD1
CASSRTGGFYNEQFF
TGTGCCAGCAGCCGGACAGGGGGGTTCTACAATGAGCAGTTCTTC
>NA|TRBJ2-2|TRBV6-4|NA
CASSASDTGELFF
TGTGCCAGCAGTGCTAGCGACACCGGGGAGCTGTTTTTT
>once|TRBJ2-3|TRBV4-1|NA
CASSQDPPRADTQYF
TGCGCCAGCAGCCAAGATCCTCCGAGGGCCGATACGCAGTATTTT